This T cell receptor beta chain was sequenced in a study of T cells expressing NK-cell markers. Study in general: In the group of eight sequenced donors, seven were HCMV-seropositive and one was seronegative. Study-wide findings and caveats: NKG2C+ dominant clonotype frequencies in a handful of donors were about 1.0-7.0% of CD8+ T cells.

TCR beta cDNA was made by 5'RACE template switching with UMIs. TCRdb reprocessed the 5' RACE reads, keeping one entry per CDR3 protein, no DNA. Its table lists a few hundred thousand distinct CDR3 sequences. Comment on this clonotype: The target antigen is unknown.

There are 13 residues in the CDR3. The sample consisted of blood T cells: a sorted CD56 or NKG2C T cell subset, CD4+ or CD8+ T cells, or bulk PBMC T cells (not recorded which). V gene TRBV12-3 or TRBV12-4 combines with J gene TRBJ2-7; the D call of TRBD1 rests on TCRdb alone, since no DNA is present to check it. This TCR came from a woman in her fifties or sixties in good health. The CDR3 protein is CASNSPGQGPIYF.